Presented here are 16 T cell receptor beta chains from one specimen sequenced in a study of blood T cell repertoires in COVID-19. This table comes from immunoSEQ multiplex PCR, and its TCRdb copy is limited to in-frame clones, with some not included. The table lists 150,000 to 200,000 clones, about 70% of them singletons. Material for sequencing was peripheral blood. The receptors derive from a woman aged 45-60 years with active or convalescent COVID-19.

A single count supports this clone. This chain uses TRBV4-2 with TRBJ2-6; TRBD1 is a possible D gene (6 bases). The germline V gene encodes CDR1 LGHNA and CDR2 YNFKEQ. The ends were cut back, 1 base at V and 17 bases at J, with 9 bases in the middle. The CDR3 is 11 residues long. CDR3 in amino acids: CASSQGQAMTF. Here the CDR3 DNA reads TGTGCCAGCAGCCAAGGACAGGCCATGACTTTC.

This clone is labeled as medium-sized. The CDR3 sequence is CASSWRGQTDEAFF. In DNA form, the CDR3 reads TGTGCCAGCAGCTGGCGGGGACAGACTGATGAAGCTTTCTTT. V usage is TRBV11-1 and J usage is TRBJ1-1, with 7 bases matching TRBD1. CDR1 and CDR2 (germline): SGHAT, FQDESV (reference sequence). Trimming cost V 4 bases and J 7 bases; bases outside gene matches: 9. The CDR3 contains 14 residues.

The V gene is TRBV27, the J gene TRBJ2-7, with D maybe TRBD2 (5 bases). The germline CDR1 and CDR2 sequences are MNHEY and SMNVEV (reference sequence). The CDR3 consists of 14 residues. Trimming stripped 5 bases from V and 2 bases from J, with 13 bases between. CDR3 nucleotide sequence: TGTGCCAGCAGTCACCAACCGACTACCTACGAGCAGTACTTC. It yields the protein CASSHQPTTYEQYF.

There are a few counts of this clone. The chain has TRBV29-1 and TRBJ1-4, with D possibly TRBD1 on 6 matching bases. V shed 4 bases and J shed 8 bases, with 14 bases lying between them. Germline-derived CDR1 and CDR2 are SQVTM and ANQGSEA. The CDR3 extends over 13 amino acids. The CDR3 nucleotides are TGCAGCGTTGCCCCCAGGGGCGGGGAAAAACTGTTTTTT. Protein product: CSVAPRGGEKLFF.

J is TRBJ1-2 and V is TRBV7-9; TRBD1 matches 7 bases. This CDR3 comprises 13 residues. The V gene's germline CDR1 is SEHNR and CDR2 FQNEAQ (reference sequence). V trimming: 7 bases; J trimming: 6 bases; junction bases outside the gene matches: 8. CDR3 sequence (DNA): TGTGCCAGCATCAGGACAGGTAGAAATGGCTACACCTTC. It specifies CASIRTGRNGYTF.

This clone was observed a handful of times. The rearrangement links TRBV29-1 to TRBJ2-7; 9 bases are shared with TRBD1. The CDR3 spans 13 residues. Germline loops: CDR1 SQVTM, CDR2 ANQGSEA. J gave up 5 bases and V 8 bases, and 10 bases lay outside the gene matches. The CDR3 loop is CSFRTGARNEQYF. The CDR3, as DNA: TGCAGCTTTCGGACAGGGGCAAGGAACGAGCAGTACTTC.

The genes are TRBV6-2 or TRBV6-3 and TRBJ1-1; tentative D call: TRBD1 (5 bases). Trimming cost V 5 bases and J 1 base, with 11 bases left between them. The CDR3 is 14 residues long. Germline assignment: CDR1 MNHEY and CDR2 SVGEGT. The CDR3 protein is CASSLTGRNTEAFF. The DNA for the CDR3 is TGTGCCAGCAGTCTTACAGGTCGGAACACTGAAGCTTTCTTT.

This chain connects TRBV5-4 to TRBJ2-3, with a weak D call TRBD2 (6 bases). V dropped 7 bases and J dropped 2 bases, with 11 bases sitting between them. There are 13 residues in the CDR3. The germline V gene has CDR1 SGHNT and CDR2 YYREEE (reference sequence). The CDR3 DNA follows: TGTGCCAGCTCTGGGGGGTTCACAGATACGCAGTATTTT. As protein: CASSGGFTDTQYF.

This clone occurred a few times. The chain employs TRBV28 and TRBJ1-6; D is ambiguous. V shed 5 bases and J shed 0 bases, with 14 bases lying between them. Germline assignment: CDR1 MDHEN and CDR2 SYDVKM. This CDR3 has 17 amino acids. The CDR3 sequence is CASSRYSGSSYNSPLHF. The CDR3 nucleotides are TGTGCCAGCAGTCGATACAGTGGAAGCTCCTATAATTCACCCCTCCACTTT.

This clone came up a few times. The V call is TRBV3-1 (or the pseudogene TRBV3-2), the J call TRBJ1-4; unclear D gene. V was trimmed by 1 base and J by 11 bases, leaving 5 bases between them. In germline, CDR1 is LGHDT, CDR2 YNNKEL (reference sequence). This CDR3 comprises 11 residues. This chain's CDR3 is CASSQGGKLFF. The DNA for the CDR3 is TGTGCCAGCAGCCAAGGAGGGAAACTGTTTTTT.

The sample holds a few counts of this clone. The V and J genes are TRBV19 and TRBJ1-1; D call uncertain. CDR3 length: 13 residues. The germline V gene has CDR1 LNHDA and CDR2 SQIVND (reference sequence). V shed 3 bases and J shed 4 bases, with 9 bases lying between them. The CDR3 coding sequence is TGTGCCAGTAGTATCACCGGTGTCACTGAAGCTTTCTTT. Amino acids: CASSITGVTEAFF.

The rearrangement links TRBV7-6 to TRBJ1-6; the D gene is possibly TRBD1 (6 bases). This CDR3 comprises 14 residues. Trimming stripped 5 bases from V and 7 bases from J, with 12 bases between. The V gene's germline CDR1 is SGHVS and CDR2 FNYEAQ. The CDR3 nucleotides are TGTGCCAGCAGCGACCGGGACACAAATTCACCCCTCCACTTT. Translating it yields CASSDRDTNSPLHF.

This clone was found once. V and J are TRBV5-1 and TRBJ1-4, with 7 bases identical to TRBD1. The germline V gene has CDR1 SGHRS and CDR2 YFSETQ. This CDR3 region has 14 residues. V shed 4 bases, J shed 8 bases, and the junction held 8 bases outside the gene matches. CDR3 sequence: CASSPGGIDEKLFF. In DNA form, the CDR3 reads TGCGCCAGCAGCCCAGGGGGTATCGACGAAAAACTGTTTTTT.

The chain links TRBV11-2 to TRBJ2-3; 10 nucleotides match TRBD1. Germline loops: CDR1 SGHAT, CDR2 FQNNGV. This CDR3 spans 15 amino acids. The junction had 1 base not matched to a gene; V was cut back by 0 bases and J by 4 bases. This CDR3 is CASSLEGQGSDTQYF. The CDR3 DNA reads as TGTGCCAGCAGCTTAGAGGGACAGGGGTCAGATACGCAGTATTTT.

This clone appeared a few times. The V and J genes are TRBV7-9 and TRBJ2-2, with 10 positions matching TRBD1. The CDR3 loop spans 15 amino acids. The junction had 5 bases not matched to a gene; V was cut back by 5 bases and J by 5 bases. In germline, CDR1 is SEHNR, CDR2 FQNEAQ (reference sequence). As DNA, the CDR3 is TGTGCCAGCAGCAGGGACAGGGGACTGACCGGGGAGCTGTTTTTT. This sequence encodes CASSRDRGLTGELFF.

The genes are TRBV6-2 or TRBV6-3 and TRBJ1-4; 8 nucleotides match TRBD1. The germline V gene encodes CDR1 MNHEY and CDR2 SVGEGT. The CDR3 has 13 amino acids. With 5 bases clipped from V and 5 bases from J, the junction kept 1 base outside the gene matches. CDR3 nucleotide sequence: TGTGCCAGCAGTAACAGGGGGAATGAAAAACTGTTTTTT. This translates into CASSNRGNEKLFF.